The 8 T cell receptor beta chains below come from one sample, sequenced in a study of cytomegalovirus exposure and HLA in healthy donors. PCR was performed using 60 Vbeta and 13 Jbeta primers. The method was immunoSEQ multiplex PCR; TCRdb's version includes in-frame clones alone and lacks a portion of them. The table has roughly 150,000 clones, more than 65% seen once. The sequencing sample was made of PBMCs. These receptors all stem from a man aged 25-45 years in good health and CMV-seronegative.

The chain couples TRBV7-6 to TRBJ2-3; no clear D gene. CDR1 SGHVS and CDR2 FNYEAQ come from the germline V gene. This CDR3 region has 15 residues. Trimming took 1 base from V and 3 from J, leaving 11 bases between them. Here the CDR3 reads CASSLEASQTDTQYF. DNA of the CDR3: TGTGCCAGCAGCTTAGAGGCTAGTCAGACAGATACGCAGTATTTT.

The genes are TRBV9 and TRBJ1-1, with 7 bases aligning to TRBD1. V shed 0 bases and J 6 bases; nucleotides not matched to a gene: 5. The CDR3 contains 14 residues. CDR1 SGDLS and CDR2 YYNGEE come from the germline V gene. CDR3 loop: CASSVEGGRSEAFF. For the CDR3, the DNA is TGTGCCAGCAGCGTAGAAGGGGGCCGATCTGAAGCTTTCTTT. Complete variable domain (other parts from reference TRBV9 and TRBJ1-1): DSGVTQTPKHLITATGQRVTLRCSPRSGDLSVYWYQQSLDQGLQFLIQYYNGEERAKGNILERFSAQQFPDLHSELNLSSLELGDSALYFCASSVEGGRSEAFFGQGTRLTVV.

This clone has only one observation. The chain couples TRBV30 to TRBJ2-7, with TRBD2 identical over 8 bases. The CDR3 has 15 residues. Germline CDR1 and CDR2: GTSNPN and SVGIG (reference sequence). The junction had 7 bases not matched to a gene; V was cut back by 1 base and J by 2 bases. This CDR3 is CAWSAGGALPYEQYF. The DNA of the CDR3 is TGTGCCTGGAGTGCGGGGGGGGCCCTTCCCTACGAGCAGTACTTC.

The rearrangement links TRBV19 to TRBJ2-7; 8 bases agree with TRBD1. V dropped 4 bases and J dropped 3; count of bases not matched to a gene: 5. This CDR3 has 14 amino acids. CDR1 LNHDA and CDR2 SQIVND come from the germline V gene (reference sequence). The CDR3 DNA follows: TGTGCCAGTAGTACTCAGGGGGCGGACTACGAGCAGTACTTC. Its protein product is CASSTQGADYEQYF.

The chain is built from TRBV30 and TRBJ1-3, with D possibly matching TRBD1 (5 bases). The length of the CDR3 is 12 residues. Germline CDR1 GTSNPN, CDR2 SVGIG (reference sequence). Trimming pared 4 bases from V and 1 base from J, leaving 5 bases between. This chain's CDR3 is CAWKGSGNTIYF. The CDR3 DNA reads TGTGCCTGGAAGGGGTCTGGAAACACCATATATTTT.

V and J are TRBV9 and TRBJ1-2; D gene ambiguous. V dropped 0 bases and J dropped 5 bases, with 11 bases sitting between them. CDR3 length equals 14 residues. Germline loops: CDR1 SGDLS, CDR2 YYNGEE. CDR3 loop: CASSVETDVYGYTF. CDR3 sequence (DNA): TGTGCCAGCAGCGTAGAAACAGACGTTTATGGCTACACCTTC.

As DNA, the CDR3 is TGCGCCAGCAGCTCAAACAGGGCCACGGCGTCCTACAATGAGCAGTTCTTC. This gives the protein CASSSNRATASYNEQFF. The J gene is TRBJ2-1, the V gene TRBV5-1, with D tentatively TRBD1 (6 bases). V lost 3 bases and J lost 1, with 17 bases in between. The CDR3 runs to 17 residues. CDR1 and CDR2 from the germline V gene are SGHRS and YFSETQ.

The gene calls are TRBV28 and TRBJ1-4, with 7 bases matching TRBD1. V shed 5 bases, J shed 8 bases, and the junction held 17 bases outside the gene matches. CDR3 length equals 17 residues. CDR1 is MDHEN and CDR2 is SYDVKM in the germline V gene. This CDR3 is CASSTGHLGGREEKLFF. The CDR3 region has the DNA TGTGCCAGCAGTACGGGGCATTTAGGGGGCCGTGAAGAAAAACTGTTTTTT.